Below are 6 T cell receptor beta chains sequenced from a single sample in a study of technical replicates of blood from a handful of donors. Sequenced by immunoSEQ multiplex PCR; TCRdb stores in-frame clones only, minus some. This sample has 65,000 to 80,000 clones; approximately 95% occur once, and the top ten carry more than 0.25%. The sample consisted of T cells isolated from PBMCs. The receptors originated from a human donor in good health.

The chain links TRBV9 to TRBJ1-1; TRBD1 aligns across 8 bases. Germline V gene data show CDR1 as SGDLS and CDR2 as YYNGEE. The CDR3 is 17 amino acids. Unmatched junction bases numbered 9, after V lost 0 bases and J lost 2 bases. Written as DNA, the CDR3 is TGTGCCAGCAGCGTAGCGTCAGGGGGCTATAAAAACACTGAAGCTTTCTTT. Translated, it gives CASSVASGGYKNTEAFF.

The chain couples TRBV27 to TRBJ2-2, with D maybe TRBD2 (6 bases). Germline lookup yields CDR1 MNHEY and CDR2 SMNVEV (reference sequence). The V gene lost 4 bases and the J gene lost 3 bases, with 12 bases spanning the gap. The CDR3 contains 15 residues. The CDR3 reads CASSWGTGDTGELFF. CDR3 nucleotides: TGTGCCAGCAGTTGGGGGACTGGGGACACCGGGGAGCTGTTTTTT.

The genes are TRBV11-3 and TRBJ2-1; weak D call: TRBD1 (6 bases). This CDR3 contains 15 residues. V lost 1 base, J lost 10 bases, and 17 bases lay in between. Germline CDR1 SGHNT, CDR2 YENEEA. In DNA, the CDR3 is TGTGCCAGCAGCTTAGCGGGCCCCGCGAGGGGGGAGCAGTTCTTC. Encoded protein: CASSLAGPARGEQFF.

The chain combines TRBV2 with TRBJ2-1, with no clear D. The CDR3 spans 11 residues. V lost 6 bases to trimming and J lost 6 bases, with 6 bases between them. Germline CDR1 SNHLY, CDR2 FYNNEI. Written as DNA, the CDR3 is TGTGCCAGCAGCATAGCCAATGAGCAGTTCTTC. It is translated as CASSIANEQFF. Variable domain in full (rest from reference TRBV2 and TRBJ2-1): EPEVTQTPSHQVTQMGQEVILRCVPISNHLYFYWYRQILGQKVEFLVSFYNNEISEKSEIFDDQFSVERPDGSNFTLKIRSTKLEDSAMYFCASSIANEQFFGPGTRLTVL.

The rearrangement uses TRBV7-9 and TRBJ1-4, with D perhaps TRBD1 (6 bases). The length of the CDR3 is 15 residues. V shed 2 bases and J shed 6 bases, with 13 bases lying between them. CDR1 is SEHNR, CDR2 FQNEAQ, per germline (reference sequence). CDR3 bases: TGTGCCAGCAGCTTAATGGGGGCAAGGGATGAAAAACTGTTTTTT. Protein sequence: CASSLMGARDEKLFF.

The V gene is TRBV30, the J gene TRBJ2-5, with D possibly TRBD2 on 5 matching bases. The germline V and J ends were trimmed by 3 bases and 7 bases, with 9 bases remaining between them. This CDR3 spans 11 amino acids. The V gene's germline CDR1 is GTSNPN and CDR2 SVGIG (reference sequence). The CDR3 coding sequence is TGTGCCTGGAGCGGAGAGGGGACCCAGTACTTC. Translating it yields CAWSGEGTQYF.